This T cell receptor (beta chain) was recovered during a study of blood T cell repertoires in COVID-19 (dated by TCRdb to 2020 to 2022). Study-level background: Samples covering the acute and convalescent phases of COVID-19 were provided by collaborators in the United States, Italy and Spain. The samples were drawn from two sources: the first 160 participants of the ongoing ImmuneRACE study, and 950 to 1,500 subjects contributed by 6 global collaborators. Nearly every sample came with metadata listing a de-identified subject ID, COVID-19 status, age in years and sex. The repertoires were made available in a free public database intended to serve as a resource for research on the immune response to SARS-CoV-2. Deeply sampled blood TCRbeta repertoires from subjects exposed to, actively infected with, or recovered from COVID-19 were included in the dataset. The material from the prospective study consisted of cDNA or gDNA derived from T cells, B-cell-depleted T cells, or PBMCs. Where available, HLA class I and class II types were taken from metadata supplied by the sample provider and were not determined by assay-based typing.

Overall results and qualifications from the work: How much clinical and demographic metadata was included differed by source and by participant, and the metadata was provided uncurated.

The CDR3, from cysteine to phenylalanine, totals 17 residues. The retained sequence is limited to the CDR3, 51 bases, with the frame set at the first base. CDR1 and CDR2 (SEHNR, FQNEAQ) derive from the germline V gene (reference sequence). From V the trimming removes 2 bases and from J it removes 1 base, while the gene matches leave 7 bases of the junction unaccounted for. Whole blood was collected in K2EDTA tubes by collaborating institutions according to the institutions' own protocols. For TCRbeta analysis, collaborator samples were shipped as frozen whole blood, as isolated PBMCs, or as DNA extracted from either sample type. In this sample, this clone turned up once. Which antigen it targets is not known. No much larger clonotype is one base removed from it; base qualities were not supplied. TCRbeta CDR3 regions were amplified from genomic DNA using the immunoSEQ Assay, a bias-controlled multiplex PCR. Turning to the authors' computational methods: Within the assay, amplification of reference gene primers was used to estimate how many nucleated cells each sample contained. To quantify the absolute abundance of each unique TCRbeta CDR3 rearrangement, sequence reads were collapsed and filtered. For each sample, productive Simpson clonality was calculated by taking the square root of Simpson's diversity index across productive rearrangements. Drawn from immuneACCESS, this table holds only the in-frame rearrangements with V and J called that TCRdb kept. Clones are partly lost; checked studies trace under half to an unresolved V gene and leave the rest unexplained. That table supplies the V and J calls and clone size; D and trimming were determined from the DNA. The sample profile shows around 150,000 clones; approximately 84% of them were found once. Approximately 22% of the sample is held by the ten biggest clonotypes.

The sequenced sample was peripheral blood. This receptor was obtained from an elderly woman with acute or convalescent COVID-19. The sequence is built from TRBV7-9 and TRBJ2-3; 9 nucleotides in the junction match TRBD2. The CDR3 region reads CASSLLREGPRTDTQYF. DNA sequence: TGTGCCAGCAGCTTACTGCGGGAGGGCCCTCGCACAGATACGCAGTATTTT.